These 2 T cell receptor beta chains came from one sample sequenced in a study of shared clonotypes between healthy human individuals. Some clones are missing from TCRdb's copy, which holds only in-frame ones; the method was immunoSEQ multiplex PCR. The table has about 2 million clones, 95% seen once. Material: naive CD4+ T cells sorted from blood. Stated subset: CD45RA+ positively selected. The receptors here all came from a man between 18 and 29 years old in good health.

The genes are TRBV7-9 and TRBJ2-7; a weak D match, TRBD2 (5 bases). The germline V gene has CDR1 SEHNR and CDR2 FQNEAQ (reference sequence). Trimming took off 7 bases at V and 1 base at J, with 14 bases between the two ends. CDR3 size: 14 residues. The CDR3 bases are TGTGCCAGCACCCCATCGGGGTTGTCCTACGAGCAGTACTTC. This gives the protein CASTPSGLSYEQYF.

The gene calls are TRBV9 and TRBJ2-1; the match to TRBD1 covers 7 bases. The J segment lost 6 bases and the V segment lost 0 bases, leaving 6 bases of the junction unmatched. Germline V gene lookup returns CDR1 SGDLS and CDR2 YYNGEE. The CDR3 is 15 residues long. The CDR3 protein is CASSVGTGHFNEQFF. CDR3 nucleotides: TGTGCCAGCAGCGTAGGGACAGGACATTTCAATGAGCAGTTCTTC.